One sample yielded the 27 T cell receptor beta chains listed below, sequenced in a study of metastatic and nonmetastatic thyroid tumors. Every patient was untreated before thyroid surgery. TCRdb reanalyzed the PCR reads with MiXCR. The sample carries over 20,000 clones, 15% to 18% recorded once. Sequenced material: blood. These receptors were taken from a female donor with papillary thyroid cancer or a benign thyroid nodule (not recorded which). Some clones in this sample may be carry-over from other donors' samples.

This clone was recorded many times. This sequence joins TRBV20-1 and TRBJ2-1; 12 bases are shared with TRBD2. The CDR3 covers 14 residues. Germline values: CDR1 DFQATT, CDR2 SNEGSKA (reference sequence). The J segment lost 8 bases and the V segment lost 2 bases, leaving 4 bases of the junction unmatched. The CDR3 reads CSARRTSGTDEQFF. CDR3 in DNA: TGCAGTGCTAGACGGACTAGCGGGACTGATGAGCAGTTCTTC.

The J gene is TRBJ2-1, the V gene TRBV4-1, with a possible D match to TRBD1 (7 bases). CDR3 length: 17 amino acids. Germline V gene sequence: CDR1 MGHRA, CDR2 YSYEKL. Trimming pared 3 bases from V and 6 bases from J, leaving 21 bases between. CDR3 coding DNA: TGCGCCAGCAGCCACTTTCTTCCGAGACAGGGAGGCAATGAGCAGTTCTTC. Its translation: CASSHFLPRQGGNEQFF.

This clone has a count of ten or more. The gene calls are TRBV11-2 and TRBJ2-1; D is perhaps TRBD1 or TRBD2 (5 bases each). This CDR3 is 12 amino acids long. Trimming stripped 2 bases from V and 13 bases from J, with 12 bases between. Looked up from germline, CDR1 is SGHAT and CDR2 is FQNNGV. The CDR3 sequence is CASSLIRDGQFF. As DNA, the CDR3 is TGTGCCAGCAGCTTAATTAGGGACGGCCAGTTCTTC.

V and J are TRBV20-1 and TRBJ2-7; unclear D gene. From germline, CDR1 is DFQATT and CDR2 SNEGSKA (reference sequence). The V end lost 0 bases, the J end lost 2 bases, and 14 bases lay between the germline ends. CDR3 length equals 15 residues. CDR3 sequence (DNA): TGCAGTGCTAGAGATTTTCTGCAGAACACCTACGAGCAGTACTTC. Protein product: CSARDFLQNTYEQYF.

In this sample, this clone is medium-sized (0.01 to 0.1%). The CDR3 reads CASSLAAQTDTQYF. The CDR3 bases are TGTGCCAGCAGCTTAGCGGCACAGACGGATACGCAGTATTTT. V gene TRBV7-2 combines with J gene TRBJ2-3; no clear D. Germline CDR1 reads SGHTA; CDR2 reads FQGNSA. The V end was cut by 0 bases, the J end by 6 bases, with 10 bases between. CDR3 length: 14 amino acids.

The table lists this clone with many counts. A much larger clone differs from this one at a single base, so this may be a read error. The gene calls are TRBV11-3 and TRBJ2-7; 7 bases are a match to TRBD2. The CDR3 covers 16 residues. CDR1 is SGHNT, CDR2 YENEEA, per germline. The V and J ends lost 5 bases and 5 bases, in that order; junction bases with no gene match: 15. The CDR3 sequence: CASSLTSGTISDEQYF. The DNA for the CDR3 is TGTGCCAGCAGCCTAACATCCGGGACTATATCCGACGAGCAGTACTTC.

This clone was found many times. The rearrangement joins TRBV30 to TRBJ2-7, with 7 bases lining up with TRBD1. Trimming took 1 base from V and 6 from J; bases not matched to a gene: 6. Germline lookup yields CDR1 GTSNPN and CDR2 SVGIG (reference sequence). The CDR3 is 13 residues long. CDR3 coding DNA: TGTGCCTGGAGTGCGGGGACAGTTACCGAGCAGTACTTC. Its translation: CAWSAGTVTEQYF.

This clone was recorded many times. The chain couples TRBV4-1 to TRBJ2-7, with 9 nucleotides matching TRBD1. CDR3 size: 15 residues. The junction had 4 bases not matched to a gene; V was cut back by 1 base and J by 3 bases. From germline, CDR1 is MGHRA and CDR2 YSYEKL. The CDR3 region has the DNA TGCGCCAGCAGCCAAGGCAGGGGACAGGGCTACGAGCAGTACTTC. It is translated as CASSQGRGQGYEQYF.

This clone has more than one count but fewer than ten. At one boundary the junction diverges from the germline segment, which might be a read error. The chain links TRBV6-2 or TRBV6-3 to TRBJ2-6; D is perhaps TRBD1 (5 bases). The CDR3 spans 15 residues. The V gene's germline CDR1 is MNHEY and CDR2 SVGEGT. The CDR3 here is CASTMYSSGANVLTF. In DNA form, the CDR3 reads TGTGCCAGCACCATGTACAGCTCTGGGGCCAACGTCCTTACTTTC.

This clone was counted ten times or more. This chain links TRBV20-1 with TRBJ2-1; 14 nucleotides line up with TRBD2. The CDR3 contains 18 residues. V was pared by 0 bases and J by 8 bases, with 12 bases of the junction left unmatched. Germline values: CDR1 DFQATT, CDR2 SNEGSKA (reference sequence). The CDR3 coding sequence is TGCAGTGCTAGAGATCGACTAGCGGGAGGGCGTATTTACGATGAGCAGTTCTTC. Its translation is CSARDRLAGGRIYDEQFF.

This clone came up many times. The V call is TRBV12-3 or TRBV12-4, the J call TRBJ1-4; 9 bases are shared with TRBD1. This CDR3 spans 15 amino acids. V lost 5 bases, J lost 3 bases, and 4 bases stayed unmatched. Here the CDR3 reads CASSPQGASNEKLFF. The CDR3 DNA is TGTGCCAGCAGTCCACAGGGGGCTTCTAATGAAAAACTGTTTTTT.

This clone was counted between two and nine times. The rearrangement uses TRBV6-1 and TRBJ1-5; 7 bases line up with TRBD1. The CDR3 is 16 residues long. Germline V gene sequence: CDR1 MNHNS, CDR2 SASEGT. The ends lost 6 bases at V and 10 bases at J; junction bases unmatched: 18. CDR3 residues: CASSHGEGASSLPQHF. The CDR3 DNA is TGTGCCAGCAGCCACGGGGAGGGGGCTTCCTCGCTACCCCAGCATTTT.

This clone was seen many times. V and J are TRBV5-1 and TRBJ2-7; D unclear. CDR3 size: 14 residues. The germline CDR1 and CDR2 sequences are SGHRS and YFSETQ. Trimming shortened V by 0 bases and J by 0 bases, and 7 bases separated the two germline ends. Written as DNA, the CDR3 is TGCGCCAGCAGCTTGGAGGCCGGCTCCTACGAGCAGTACTTC. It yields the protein CASSLEAGSYEQYF.

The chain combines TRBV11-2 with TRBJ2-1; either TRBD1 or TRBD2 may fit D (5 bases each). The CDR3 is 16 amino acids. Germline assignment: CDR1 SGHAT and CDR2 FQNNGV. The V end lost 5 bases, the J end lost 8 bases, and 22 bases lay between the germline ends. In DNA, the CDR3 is TGTGCCAGCAGCCACTCAGAGGGGTTGTTGTTTGATGAGCAGTTCTTC. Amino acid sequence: CASSHSEGLLFDEQFF.

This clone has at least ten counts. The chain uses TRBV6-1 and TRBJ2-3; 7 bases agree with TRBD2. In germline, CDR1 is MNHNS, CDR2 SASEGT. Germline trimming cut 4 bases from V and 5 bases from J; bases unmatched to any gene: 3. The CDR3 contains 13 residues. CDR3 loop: CASSASGGDTQYF. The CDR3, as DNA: TGTGCCAGCAGTGCTAGCGGCGGAGATACGCAGTATTTT.

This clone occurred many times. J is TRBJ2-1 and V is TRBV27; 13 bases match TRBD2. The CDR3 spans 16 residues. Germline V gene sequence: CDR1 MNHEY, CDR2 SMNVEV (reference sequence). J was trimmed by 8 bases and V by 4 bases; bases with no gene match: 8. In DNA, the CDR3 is TGTGCCAGCAGTTCCCCCCGGACTAGCGGGAGCGATGAGCAGTTCTTC. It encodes CASSSPRTSGSDEQFF.

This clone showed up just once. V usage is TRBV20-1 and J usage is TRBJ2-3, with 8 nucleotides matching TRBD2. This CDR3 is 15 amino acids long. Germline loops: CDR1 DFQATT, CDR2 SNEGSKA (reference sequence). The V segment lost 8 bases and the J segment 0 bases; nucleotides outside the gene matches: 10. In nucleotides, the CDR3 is TGCAGTTTAAAGCGGGGGCGCACTAGCACAGATACGCAGTATTTT. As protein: CSLKRGRTSTDTQYF.

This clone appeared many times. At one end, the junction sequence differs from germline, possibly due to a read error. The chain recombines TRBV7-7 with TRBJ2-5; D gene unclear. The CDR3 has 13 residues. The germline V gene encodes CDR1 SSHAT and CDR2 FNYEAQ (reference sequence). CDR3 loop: CASSPRATETQYF. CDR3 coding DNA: TGTGCTAGCAGCCCGAGAGCCACAGAGACCCAGTACTTC.

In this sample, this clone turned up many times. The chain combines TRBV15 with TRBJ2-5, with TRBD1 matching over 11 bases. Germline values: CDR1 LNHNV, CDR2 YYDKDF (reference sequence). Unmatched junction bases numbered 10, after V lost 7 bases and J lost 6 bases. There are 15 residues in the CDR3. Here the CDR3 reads CATTRVDRGQQTQYF. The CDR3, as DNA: TGTGCCACCACACGAGTGGACAGGGGGCAACAGACCCAGTACTTC.

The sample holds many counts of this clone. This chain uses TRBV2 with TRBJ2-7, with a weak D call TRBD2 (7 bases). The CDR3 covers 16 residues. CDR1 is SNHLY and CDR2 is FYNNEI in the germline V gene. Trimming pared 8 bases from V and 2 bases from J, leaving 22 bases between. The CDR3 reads CASGEGVGGRPYEQYF. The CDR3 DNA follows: TGTGCCAGCGGAGAGGGGGTCGGGGGGCGCCCCTACGAGCAGTACTTC.

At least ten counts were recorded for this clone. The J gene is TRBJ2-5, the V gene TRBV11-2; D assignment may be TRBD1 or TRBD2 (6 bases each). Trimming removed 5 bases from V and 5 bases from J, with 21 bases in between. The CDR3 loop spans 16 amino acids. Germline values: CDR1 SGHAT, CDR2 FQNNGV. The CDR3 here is CASSPGREGGKETQYF. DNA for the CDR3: TGTGCCAGCAGCCCAGGCCGTGAGGGGGGTAAGGAGACCCAGTACTTC.

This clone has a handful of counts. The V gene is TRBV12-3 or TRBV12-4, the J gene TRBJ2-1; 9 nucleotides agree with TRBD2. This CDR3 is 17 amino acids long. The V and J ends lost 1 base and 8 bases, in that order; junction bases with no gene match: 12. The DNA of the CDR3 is TGTGCCAGCAGTTTAGTCCCTGGCGGGAGGGAAGGCGATGAGCAGTTCTTC. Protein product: CASSLVPGGREGDEQFF.

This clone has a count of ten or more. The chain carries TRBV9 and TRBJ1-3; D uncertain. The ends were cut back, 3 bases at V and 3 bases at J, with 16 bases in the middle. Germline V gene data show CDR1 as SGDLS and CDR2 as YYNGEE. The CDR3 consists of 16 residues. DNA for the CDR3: TGTGCCAGCAGCGCTCGAGCAGCACCAGTTGGAAACACCATATATTTT. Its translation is CASSARAAPVGNTIYF.

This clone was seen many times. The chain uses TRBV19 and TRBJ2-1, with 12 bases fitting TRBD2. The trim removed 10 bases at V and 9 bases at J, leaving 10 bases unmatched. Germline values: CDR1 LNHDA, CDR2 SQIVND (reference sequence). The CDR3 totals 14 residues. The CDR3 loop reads CATQTSGGAAEQFF. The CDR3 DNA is TGTGCCACCCAGACTAGCGGGGGAGCCGCTGAGCAGTTCTTC.

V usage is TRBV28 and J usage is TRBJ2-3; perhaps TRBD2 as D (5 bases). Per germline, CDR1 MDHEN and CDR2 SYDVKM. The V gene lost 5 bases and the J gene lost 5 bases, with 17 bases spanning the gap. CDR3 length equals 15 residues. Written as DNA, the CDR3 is TGTGCCAGCAGTCGGGTCAGGAGGTGGGAAGATACGCAGTATTTT. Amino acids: CASSRVRRWEDTQYF.

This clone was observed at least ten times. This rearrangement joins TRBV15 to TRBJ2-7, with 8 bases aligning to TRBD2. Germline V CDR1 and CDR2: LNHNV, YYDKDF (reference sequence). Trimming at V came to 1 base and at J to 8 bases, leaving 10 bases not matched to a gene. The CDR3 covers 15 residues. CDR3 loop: CATSRGHAGGSKQYF. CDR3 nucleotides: TGTGCCACCAGCAGAGGACACGCGGGGGGTTCAAAGCAGTACTTC.

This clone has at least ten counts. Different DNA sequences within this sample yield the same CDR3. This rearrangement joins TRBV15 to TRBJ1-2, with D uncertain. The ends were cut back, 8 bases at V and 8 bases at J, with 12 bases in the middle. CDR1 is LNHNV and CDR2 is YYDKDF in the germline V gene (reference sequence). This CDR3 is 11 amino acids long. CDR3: CATRQGRGYTF. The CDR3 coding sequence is TGTGCCACCCGACAAGGGCGAGGCTACACCTTC.